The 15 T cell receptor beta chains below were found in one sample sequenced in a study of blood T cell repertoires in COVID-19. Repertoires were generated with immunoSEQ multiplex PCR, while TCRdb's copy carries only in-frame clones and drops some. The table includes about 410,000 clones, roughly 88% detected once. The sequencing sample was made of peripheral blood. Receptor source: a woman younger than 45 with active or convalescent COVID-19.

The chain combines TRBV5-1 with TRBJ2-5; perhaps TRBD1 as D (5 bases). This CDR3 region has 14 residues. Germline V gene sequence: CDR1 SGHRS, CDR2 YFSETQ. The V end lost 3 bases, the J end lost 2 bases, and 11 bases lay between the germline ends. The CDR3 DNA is TGCGCCAGCAGCTCTACAGGTATTCAAGAGACCCAGTACTTC. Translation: CASSSTGIQETQYF.

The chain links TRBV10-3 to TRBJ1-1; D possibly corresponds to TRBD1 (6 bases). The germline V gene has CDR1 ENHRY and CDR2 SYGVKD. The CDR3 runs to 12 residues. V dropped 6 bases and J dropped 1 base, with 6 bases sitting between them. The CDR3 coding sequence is TGTGCCATCAGGGACAGGAACACTGAAGCTTTCTTT. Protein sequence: CAIRDRNTEAFF.

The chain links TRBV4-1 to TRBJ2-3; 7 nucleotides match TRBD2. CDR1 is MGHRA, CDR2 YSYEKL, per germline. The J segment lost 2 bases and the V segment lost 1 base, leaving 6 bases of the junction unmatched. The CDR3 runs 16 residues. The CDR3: CASSQGVGDYTDTQYF. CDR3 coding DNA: TGCGCCAGCAGCCAAGGGGTGGGGGACTACACAGATACGCAGTATTTT.

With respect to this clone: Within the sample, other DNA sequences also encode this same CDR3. The CDR3 protein is CASSLAGVSTDTQYF. CDR3 sequence (DNA): TGCGCCAGCAGCTTGGCGGGAGTTAGCACAGATACGCAGTATTTT. The chain uses TRBV5-1 and TRBJ2-3; weak D call: TRBD2 (6 bases). Trimming shortened V by 0 bases and J by 0 bases, and 8 bases separated the two germline ends. This CDR3 contains 15 residues. Germline CDR1 SGHRS, CDR2 YFSETQ.

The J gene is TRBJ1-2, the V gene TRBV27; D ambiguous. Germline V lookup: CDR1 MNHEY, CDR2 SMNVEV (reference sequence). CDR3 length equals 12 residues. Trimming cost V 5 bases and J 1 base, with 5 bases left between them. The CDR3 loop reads CASSGLNYGYTF. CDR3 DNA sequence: TGTGCCAGCAGTGGACTTAACTATGGCTACACCTTC.

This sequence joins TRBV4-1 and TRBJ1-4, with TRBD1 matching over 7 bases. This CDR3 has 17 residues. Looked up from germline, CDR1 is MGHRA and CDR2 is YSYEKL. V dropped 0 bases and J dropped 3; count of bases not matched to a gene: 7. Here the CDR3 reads CASSQDGSGQPNEKLFF. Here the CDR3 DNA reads TGCGCCAGCAGCCAAGATGGATCGGGACAGCCTAATGAAAAACTGTTTTTT.

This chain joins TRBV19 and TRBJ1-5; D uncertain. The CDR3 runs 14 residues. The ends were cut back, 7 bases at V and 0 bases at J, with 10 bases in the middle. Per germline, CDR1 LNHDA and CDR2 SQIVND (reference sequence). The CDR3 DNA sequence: TGTGCCAGTAAAGGCCAGGCTAGCAATCAGCCCCAGCATTTT. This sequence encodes CASKGQASNQPQHF. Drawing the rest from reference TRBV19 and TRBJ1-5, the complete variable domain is DGGITQSPKYLFRKEGQNVTLSCEQNLNHDAMYWYRQDPGQGLRLIYYSQIVNDFQKGDIAEGYSVSREKKESFPLTVTSAQKNPTAFYLCASKGQASNQPQHFGDGTRLSIL.

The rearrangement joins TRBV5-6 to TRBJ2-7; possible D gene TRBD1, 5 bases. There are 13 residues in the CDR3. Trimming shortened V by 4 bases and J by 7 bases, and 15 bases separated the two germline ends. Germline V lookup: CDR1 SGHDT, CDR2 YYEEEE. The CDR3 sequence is CASSVQGPNEQYF. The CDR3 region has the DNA TGTGCCAGCAGCGTCCAGGGTCCTAATGAGCAGTACTTC.

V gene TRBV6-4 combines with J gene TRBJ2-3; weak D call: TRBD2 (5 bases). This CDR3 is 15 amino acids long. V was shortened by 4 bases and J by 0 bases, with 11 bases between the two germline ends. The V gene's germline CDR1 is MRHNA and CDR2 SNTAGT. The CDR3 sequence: CASSASPGSTDTQYF. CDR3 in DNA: TGTGCCAGCAGTGCAAGCCCGGGGAGCACAGATACGCAGTATTTT.

In DNA form, the CDR3 reads TGTGCCAGCAGGACATCCGGGACTAGCGGGTACAATGAGCAGTTCTTC. Its protein is CASRTSGTSGYNEQFF. The chain links TRBV28 to TRBJ2-1, with 12 bases matching TRBD2. The V segment lost 6 bases and the J segment 4 bases; nucleotides outside the gene matches: 7. The germline CDR1 and CDR2 sequences are MDHEN and SYDVKM. The CDR3 extends over 16 amino acids.

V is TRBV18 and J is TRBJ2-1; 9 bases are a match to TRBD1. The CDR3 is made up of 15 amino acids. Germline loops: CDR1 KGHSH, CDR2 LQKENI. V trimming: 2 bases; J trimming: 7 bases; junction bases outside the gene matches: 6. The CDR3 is CASSPNGTGTNEQFF. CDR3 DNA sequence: TGTGCCAGCTCACCAAACGGGACAGGGACGAATGAGCAGTTCTTC.

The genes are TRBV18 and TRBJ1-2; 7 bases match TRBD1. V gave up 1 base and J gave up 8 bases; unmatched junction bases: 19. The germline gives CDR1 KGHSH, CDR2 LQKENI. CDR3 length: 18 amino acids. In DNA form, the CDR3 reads TGTGCCAGCTCACCACTACCCCAAGAAACAGGGACAGCCAGCGGCTACACCTTC. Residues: CASSPLPQETGTASGYTF.

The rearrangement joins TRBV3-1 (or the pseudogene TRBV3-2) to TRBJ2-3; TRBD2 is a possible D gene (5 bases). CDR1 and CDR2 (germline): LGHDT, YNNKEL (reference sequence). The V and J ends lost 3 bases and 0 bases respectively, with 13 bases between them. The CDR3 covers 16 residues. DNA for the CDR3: TGTGCCAGCAGCCAGGCGTCCCCGGGGAGCACAGATACGCAGTATTTT. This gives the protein CASSQASPGSTDTQYF.

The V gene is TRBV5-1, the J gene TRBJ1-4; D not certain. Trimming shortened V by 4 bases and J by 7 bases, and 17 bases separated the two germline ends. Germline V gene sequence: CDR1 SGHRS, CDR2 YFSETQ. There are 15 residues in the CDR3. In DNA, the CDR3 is TGCGCCAGCAGCCCGCTCGCCTTTCCCAGTGAAAAACTGTTTTTT. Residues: CASSPLAFPSEKLFF.

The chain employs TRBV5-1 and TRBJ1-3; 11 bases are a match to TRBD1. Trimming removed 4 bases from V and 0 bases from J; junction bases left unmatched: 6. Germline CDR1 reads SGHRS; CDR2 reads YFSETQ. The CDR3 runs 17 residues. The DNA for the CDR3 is TGCGCCAGCAGCGACCGGGACAGGGGGGACTCTGGAAACACCATATATTTT. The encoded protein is CASSDRDRGDSGNTIYF.